This T cell receptor (beta chain) derives from a study of shared clonotypes between healthy human individuals. Findings of the study overall: The researchers took only blood, and tissue repertoires probably look different.

The data were produced by immunoSEQ multiplex PCR, yet TCRdb's version contains in-frame clones alone and is incomplete. The data show around 600,000 clones, about 95% seen once. This clone was seen only a few times. Antigen: not known. Naivety among CD8 cells was defined by CD45RO negativity and positive CCR7 selection, thereby excluding terminally differentiated effector memory CD45RA+ cells. The CDR3 runs 12 residues. The V gene lost 5 bases and the J gene lost 7 bases, with 8 bases spanning the gap. Germline V gene sequence: CDR1 MDHEN, CDR2 SYDVKM. This rearrangement joins TRBV28 to TRBJ1-4; unclear D gene. This TCR was recovered from a woman aged 25-40 years in good health. The sample was naive CD8+ T cells sorted from blood. CDR3 residues: CASSPMSEKLFF. The CDR3 DNA is TGTGCCAGCAGTCCGATGAGTGAAAAACTGTTTTTT.